This T cell receptor beta chain was identified in a study of siplizumab effects on memory and regulatory T cells. Study outcomes and limitations: Mappable CD4+ clones that were alloreactive averaged approximately 64% Treg-derived with siplizumab versus approximately 27% in controls. About 75-95% of proliferating CD4+ or CD8+ clones had no assignable naive or memory phenotype. It seemed that naive T cells were more diverse than memory cells and were major contributors to the alloresponse.

As to this clone: Its antigen is not identified.

The assay looked at 95,000 to 100,000 TCR templates in each sample. The assay was immunoSEQ multiplex PCR, and TCRdb's table has in-frame clones only and misses some. The sample yields some 100,000 clones, over 95% seen once. The sequence was obtained from a human donor in good health. Sequencing was done on a sample of naive CD4+ T cells sorted from blood.

The CDR3 region has the DNA TGTGCCAGCAGCTTAGAGGGGGCATATGGGGAGCTGTTTTTT. Translating it yields CASSLEGAYGELFF. The gene calls are TRBV11-3 and TRBJ2-2; D is perhaps TRBD1 (6 bases). The CDR3 is 14 amino acids. The germline V and J ends were trimmed by 0 bases and 8 bases, with 10 bases remaining between them. Germline values: CDR1 SGHNT, CDR2 YENEEA.